The subject of this entry is one TCR beta chain. This sample is drawn from a study of control samples from healthy donors and cancer patients. With V trimmed by 0 bases and J by 5 bases, 4 bases remained unmatched. The germline CDR1 and CDR2 sequences are LGHNA and YSLEER. CDR3 length: 15 residues. The repertoire was sequenced with immunoSEQ multiplex PCR; TCRdb's copy has only in-frame clones and lacks some. The table shows some 170,000 clones, with approximately 94% occurring only once. The TCR comes from a man aged 55 to 70 with colorectal cancer. What was sequenced was PBMCs. This chain connects TRBV4-3 to TRBJ1-2; 9 nucleotides match TRBD1. CDR3: CASSQDRGTGYGYTF. The CDR3 nucleotides read TGCGCCAGCAGCCAAGATCGGGGGACAGGGTATGGCTACACCTTC.